This T cell receptor (beta chain) is from a study of T cell responses to AZD1222 COVID-19 vaccine. Remarks on this clone: Its antigen is not identified. The junction differs from germline at one of its ends, possibly a read error.

The study's findings and limits: Clonal diversity may have been underestimated, and the donors were mostly white British, with more females than males.

Clones were sequenced by immunoSEQ multiplex PCR, and TCRdb holds only the in-frame ones, with some missing. The sample contains some 100,000 clones, around 90% of which appear only once. Looked up from germline, CDR1 is MNHEY and CDR2 is SMNVEV (reference sequence). The CDR3 length is 12 residues. This specimen was peripheral blood, taken on day 0 of AZD1222 vaccination. The sequence was obtained from an adult in good health. V is TRBV27 and J is TRBJ2-2; no reliable D call. The CDR3 loop reads CASSPNAGELFF. The CDR3 DNA sequence: TGTGCCAGCAGCCCGAACGCCGGGGAGCTGTTTTTT.